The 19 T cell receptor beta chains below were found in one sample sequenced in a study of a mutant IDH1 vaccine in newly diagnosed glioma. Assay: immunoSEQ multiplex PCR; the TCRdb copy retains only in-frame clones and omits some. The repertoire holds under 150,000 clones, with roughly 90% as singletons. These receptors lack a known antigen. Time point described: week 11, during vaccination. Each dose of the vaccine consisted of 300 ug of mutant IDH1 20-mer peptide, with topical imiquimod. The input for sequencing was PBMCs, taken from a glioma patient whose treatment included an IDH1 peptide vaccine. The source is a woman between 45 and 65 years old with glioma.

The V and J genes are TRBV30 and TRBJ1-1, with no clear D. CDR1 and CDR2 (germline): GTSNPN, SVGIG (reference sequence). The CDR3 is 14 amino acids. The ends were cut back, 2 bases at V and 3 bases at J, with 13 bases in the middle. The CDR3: CAWSSGLRDTEAFF. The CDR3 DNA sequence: TGTGCCTGGAGTTCGGGTCTAAGGGACACTGAAGCTTTCTTT.

This CDR3 is CASSLRAMDTQYF. CDR3 sequence (DNA): TGTGCCAGCAGCTTAAGGGCGATGGATACGCAGTATTTT. The gene calls are TRBV7-3 and TRBJ2-3, with D hard to call. The CDR3 length is 13 residues. Germline CDR1 and CDR2: SGHTA and FQGTGA. Trimming took off 1 base at V and 6 bases at J, with 8 bases between the two ends.

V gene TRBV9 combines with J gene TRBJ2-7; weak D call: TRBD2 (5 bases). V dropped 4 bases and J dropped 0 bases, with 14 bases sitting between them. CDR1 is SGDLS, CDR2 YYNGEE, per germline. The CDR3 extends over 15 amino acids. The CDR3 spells CASSPQMGSSYEQYF. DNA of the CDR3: TGTGCCAGCAGCCCCCAAATGGGGAGCTCCTACGAGCAGTACTTC.

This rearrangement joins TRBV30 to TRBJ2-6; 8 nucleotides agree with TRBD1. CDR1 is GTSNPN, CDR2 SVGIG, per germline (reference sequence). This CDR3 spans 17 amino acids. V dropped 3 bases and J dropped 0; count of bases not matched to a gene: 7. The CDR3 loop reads CAWSRDRTLSGANVLTF. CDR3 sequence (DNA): TGTGCCTGGAGCCGGGACAGGACTCTCTCTGGGGCCAACGTCCTGACTTTC.

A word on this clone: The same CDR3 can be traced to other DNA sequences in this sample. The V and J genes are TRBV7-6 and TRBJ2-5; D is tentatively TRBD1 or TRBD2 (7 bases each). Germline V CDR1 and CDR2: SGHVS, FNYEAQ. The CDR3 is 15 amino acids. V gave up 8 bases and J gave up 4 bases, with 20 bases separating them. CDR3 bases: TGTGCCAGCTCGACGCCAGGGGGGGGTGGAGAGACCCAGTACTTC. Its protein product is CASSTPGGGGETQYF.

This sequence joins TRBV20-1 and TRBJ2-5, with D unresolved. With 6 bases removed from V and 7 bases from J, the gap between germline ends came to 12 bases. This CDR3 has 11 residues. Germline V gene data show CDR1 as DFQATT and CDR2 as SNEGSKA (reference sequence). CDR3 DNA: TGCAGTGCGGACCTAAAAGGGACCCAGTACTTC. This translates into CSADLKGTQYF.

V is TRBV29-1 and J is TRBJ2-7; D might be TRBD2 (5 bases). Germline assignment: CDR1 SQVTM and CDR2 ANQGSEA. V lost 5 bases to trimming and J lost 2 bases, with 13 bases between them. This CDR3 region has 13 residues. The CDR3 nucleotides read TGCAGCGTTTGGACTTTAGGTGCCTACGAGCAGTACTTC. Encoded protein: CSVWTLGAYEQYF.

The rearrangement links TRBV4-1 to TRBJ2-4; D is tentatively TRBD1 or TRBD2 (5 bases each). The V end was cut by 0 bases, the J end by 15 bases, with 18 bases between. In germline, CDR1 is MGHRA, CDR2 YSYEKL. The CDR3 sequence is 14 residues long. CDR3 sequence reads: CASSQDGTGPWRYF. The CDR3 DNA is TGCGCCAGCAGCCAAGATGGGACGGGACCCTGGCGGTACTTC.

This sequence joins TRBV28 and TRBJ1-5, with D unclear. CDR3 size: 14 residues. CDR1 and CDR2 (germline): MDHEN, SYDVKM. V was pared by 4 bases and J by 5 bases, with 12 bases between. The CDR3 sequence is CASSYFGRDQPQHF. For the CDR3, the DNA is TGTGCCAGCAGTTACTTCGGGCGTGATCAGCCCCAGCATTTT.

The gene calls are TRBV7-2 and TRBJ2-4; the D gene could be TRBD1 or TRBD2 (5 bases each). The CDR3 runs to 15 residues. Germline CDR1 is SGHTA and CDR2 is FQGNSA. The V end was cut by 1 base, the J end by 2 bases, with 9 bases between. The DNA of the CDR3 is TGTGCCAGCAGCTTAGTAGGGACGACCAAAAACATTCAGTACTTC. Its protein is CASSLVGTTKNIQYF.

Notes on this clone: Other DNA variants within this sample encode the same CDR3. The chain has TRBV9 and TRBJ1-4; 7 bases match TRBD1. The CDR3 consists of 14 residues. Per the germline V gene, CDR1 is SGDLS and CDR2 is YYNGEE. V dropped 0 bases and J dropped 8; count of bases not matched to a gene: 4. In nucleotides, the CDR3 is TGTGCCAGCAGCGTAGTTGGGACAGACGAAAAACTGTTTTTT. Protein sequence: CASSVVGTDEKLFF.

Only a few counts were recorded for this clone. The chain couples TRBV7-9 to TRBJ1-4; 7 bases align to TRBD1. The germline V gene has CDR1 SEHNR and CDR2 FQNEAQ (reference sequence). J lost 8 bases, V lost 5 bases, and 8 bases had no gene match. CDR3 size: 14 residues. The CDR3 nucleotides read TGTGCCAGCAGCCTCGGGACAGTTCGAGAAAAACTGTTTTTT. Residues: CASSLGTVREKLFF. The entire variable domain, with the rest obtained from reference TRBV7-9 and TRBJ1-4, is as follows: DTGVSQNPRHKITKRGQNVTFRCDPISEHNRLYWYRQTLGQGPEFLTYFQNEAQLEKSRLLSDRFSAERPKGSFSTLEIQRTEQGDSAMYLCASSLGTVREKLFFGSGTQLSVL.

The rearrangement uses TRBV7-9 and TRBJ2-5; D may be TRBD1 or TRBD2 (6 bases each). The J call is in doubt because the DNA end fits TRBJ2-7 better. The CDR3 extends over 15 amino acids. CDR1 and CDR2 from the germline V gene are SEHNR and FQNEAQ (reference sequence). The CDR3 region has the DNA TGTGCCAGCAGCTTCGGTGGAGGGGGGTCCTACGAGCAGTACTTC. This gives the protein CASSFGGGGSYEQYF.

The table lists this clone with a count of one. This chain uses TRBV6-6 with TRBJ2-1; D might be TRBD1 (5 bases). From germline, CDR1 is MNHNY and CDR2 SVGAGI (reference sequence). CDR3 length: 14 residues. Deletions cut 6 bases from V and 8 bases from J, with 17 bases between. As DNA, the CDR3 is TGTGCCAGCAGGGGGCCTTCTAATTTAGATGAGCAGTTCTTC. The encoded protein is CASRGPSNLDEQFF.

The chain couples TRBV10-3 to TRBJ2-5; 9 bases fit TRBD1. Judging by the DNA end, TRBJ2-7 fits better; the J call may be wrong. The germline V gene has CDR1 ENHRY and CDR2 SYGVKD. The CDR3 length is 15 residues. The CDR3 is CATTPSRDRAYEQYF. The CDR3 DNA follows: TGTGCCACCACCCCGTCCCGGGACAGGGCCTACGAGCAGTACTTC.

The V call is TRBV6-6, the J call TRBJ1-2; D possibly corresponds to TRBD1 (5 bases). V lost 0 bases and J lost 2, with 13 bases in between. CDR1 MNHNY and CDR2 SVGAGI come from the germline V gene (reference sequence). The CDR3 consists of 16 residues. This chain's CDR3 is CASSYSAGAVNYGYTF. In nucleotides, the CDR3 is TGTGCCAGCAGTTACTCAGCCGGGGCCGTCAACTATGGCTACACCTTC.

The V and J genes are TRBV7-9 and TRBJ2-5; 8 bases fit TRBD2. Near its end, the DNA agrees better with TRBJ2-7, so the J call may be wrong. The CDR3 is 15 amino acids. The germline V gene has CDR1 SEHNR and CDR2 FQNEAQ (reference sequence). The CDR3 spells CASSPPSAGEYEQYF. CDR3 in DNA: TGTGCCAGCAGCCCTCCCTCAGCGGGAGAGTACGAGCAGTACTTC.

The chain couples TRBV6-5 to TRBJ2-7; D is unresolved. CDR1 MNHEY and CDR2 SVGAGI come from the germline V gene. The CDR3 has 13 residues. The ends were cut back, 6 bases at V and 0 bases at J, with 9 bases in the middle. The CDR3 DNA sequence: TGTGCCAGCAGCGACTTCCTCTCCTACGAGCAGTACTTC. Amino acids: CASSDFLSYEQYF.

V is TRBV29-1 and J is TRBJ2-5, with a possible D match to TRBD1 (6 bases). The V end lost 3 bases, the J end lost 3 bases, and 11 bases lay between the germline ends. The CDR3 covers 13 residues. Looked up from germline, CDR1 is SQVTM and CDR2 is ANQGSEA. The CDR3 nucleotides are TGCAGCGTTGACCGGGACACTGAAGAGACCCAGTACTTC. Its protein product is CSVDRDTEETQYF.